Listed below are T cell receptor beta chains from one sample, sequenced in a study of shared clonotypes between healthy human individuals. Sequencing used immunoSEQ multiplex PCR; TCRdb keeps in-frame clones, though not all of them. Of some 2,000,000 clones in the sample, roughly 95% were seen once. Material: naive CD8+ T cells sorted from blood. The receptors shown here come from a man younger than 35 in good health. CDR3s include the opening cysteine and the closing phenylalanine or tryptophan. Each record gives: J gene, D gene, clone size, V gene, CDR3 protein, CDR3 DNA. D genes are given only for firm matches. Expanded clones get a size class; other rows say once, few or many, or leave the size out.

j_gene: TRBJ2-3; d_gene: .; abundance: .; v_gene: TRBV30; CDR3aa: CAWSPGPDTQYF; CDR3nt: TGTGCCTGGAGTCCAGGGCCAGATACGCAGTATTTT
j_gene: TRBJ2-7; d_gene: .; abundance: .; v_gene: TRBV13; CDR3aa: CASSPTRALNEQYF; CDR3nt: TGTGCCAGCAGCCCGACGAGAGCCCTCAACGAGCAGTACTTC
j_gene: TRBJ2-1; d_gene: .; abundance: .; v_gene: TRBV7-9; CDR3aa: CASSLGVDNEQFF; CDR3nt: TGTGCCAGCAGCTTAGGTGTGGACAATGAGCAGTTCTTC
j_gene: TRBJ1-4; d_gene: .; abundance: once; v_gene: TRBV13; CDR3aa: CASSFGRLNEKLFF; CDR3nt: TGTGCCAGCAGCTTTGGACGGCTTAATGAAAAACTGTTTTTT
j_gene: TRBJ2-5; d_gene: TRBD1; abundance: once; v_gene: TRBV6-1; CDR3aa: CASSEDRAIQETQYF; CDR3nt: TGTGCCAGCAGTGAGGACAGGGCGATACAAGAGACCCAGTACTTC
j_gene: TRBJ2-5; d_gene: TRBD1; abundance: .; v_gene: TRBV5-1; CDR3aa: CASSLAGTGWQETQYF; CDR3nt: TGCGCCAGCAGCTTGGCCGGGACAGGGTGGCAAGAGACCCAGTACTTC
j_gene: TRBJ2-7; d_gene: .; abundance: .; v_gene: TRBV2; CDR3aa: CASTEGRGYEQYF; CDR3nt: TGTGCCAGCACGGAAGGTCGGGGCTACGAGCAGTACTTC
j_gene: TRBJ2-7; d_gene: TRBD2; abundance: .; v_gene: TRBV7-8; CDR3aa: CASSSRLAGGSSYEQYF; CDR3nt: TGTGCCAGCAGCTCCCGGCTAGCGGGAGGGAGCTCCTACGAGCAGTACTTC
j_gene: TRBJ2-7; d_gene: TRBD2; abundance: .; v_gene: TRBV4-1; CDR3aa: CASSQLAGSTYEQYF; CDR3nt: TGCGCCAGCAGCCAACTAGCGGGGAGCACCTACGAGCAGTACTTC
j_gene: TRBJ2-7; d_gene: TRBD1; abundance: .; v_gene: TRBV7-9; CDR3aa: CATADSGQGLYEQYF; CDR3nt: TGTGCCACCGCTGACTCGGGACAGGGGTTGTACGAGCAGTACTTC
j_gene: TRBJ2-7; d_gene: TRBD2; abundance: .; v_gene: TRBV5-6; CDR3aa: CASSLGTSGSYEQYF; CDR3nt: TGTGCCAGCAGCTTGGGGACTAGCGGGAGTTACGAGCAGTACTTC
j_gene: TRBJ2-7; d_gene: .; abundance: once; v_gene: TRBV6-1; CDR3aa: CASSARDSAYEQYF; CDR3nt: TGTGCCAGCTCGGCCCGAGACAGCGCATACGAGCAGTACTTC
j_gene: TRBJ2-2; d_gene: TRBD1; abundance: once; v_gene: TRBV5-1; CDR3aa: CASSPASAGGYPTGELFF; CDR3nt: TGCGCCAGCAGCCCCGCTTCGGCAGGGGGCTATCCCACCGGGGAGCTGTTTTTT
j_gene: TRBJ2-3; d_gene: .; abundance: .; v_gene: TRBV9; CDR3aa: CASSVAGIADTQYF; CDR3nt: TGTGCCAGCAGCGTAGCGGGGATCGCAGATACGCAGTATTTT
j_gene: TRBJ1-2; d_gene: .; abundance: once; v_gene: TRBV5-1; CDR3aa: CASMGRDYGYTF; CDR3nt: TGCGCCAGCATGGGCAGGGACTATGGCTACACCTTC
j_gene: TRBJ2-7; d_gene: .; abundance: .; v_gene: TRBV27; CDR3aa: CASSHQLSYEQYF; CDR3nt: TGTGCCAGCAGTCATCAACTGTCCTACGAGCAGTACTTC
j_gene: TRBJ1-1; d_gene: .; abundance: .; v_gene: TRBV6-5; CDR3aa: CASSPEYNTEAFF; CDR3nt: TGTGCCAGCAGCCCAGAATACAACACTGAAGCTTTCTTT
j_gene: TRBJ2-3; d_gene: TRBD2; abundance: .; v_gene: TRBV9; CDR3aa: CASSVGGSPDTQYF; CDR3nt: TGTGCCAGCAGCGTAGGCGGGAGCCCAGATACGCAGTATTTT
j_gene: TRBJ2-5; d_gene: .; abundance: .; v_gene: TRBV4-1; CDR3aa: CASSQDVTQETQYF; CDR3nt: TGCGCCAGCAGCCAAGATGTTACACAAGAGACCCAGTACTTC
j_gene: TRBJ2-2; d_gene: TRBD1; abundance: once; v_gene: TRBV9; CDR3aa: CASSAGGGTGELFF; CDR3nt: TGTGCCAGCAGCGCAGGGGGCGGAACCGGGGAGCTGTTTTTT
j_gene: TRBJ2-1; d_gene: TRBD2; abundance: .; v_gene: TRBV11-3; CDR3aa: CASSRGLAGVHEQFF; CDR3nt: TGTGCCAGCAGCCGCGGGCTAGCGGGAGTACATGAGCAGTTCTTC
j_gene: TRBJ2-3; d_gene: TRBD2; abundance: .; v_gene: TRBV2; CDR3aa: CASVNSGRDTQYF; CDR3nt: TGTGCCAGCGTCAACAGCGGGAGGGATACGCAGTATTTT
j_gene: TRBJ1-4; d_gene: .; abundance: .; v_gene: TRBV7-2; CDR3aa: CASREGVVGEKLFF; CDR3nt: TGTGCCAGCAGGGAAGGGGTCGTGGGGGAAAAACTGTTTTTT
j_gene: TRBJ2-7; d_gene: .; abundance: .; v_gene: TRBV6-6; CDR3aa: CASSYGEQYF; CDR3nt: TGTGCCAGCAGTTACGGTGAGCAGTACTTC
j_gene: TRBJ2-5; d_gene: TRBD2; abundance: .; v_gene: TRBV2; CDR3aa: CASTSGVPETQYF; CDR3nt: TGTGCCAGTACTAGCGGGGTGCCAGAGACCCAGTACTTC
j_gene: TRBJ1-1; d_gene: .; abundance: .; v_gene: TRBV29-1; CDR3aa: CSGGQLNTEAFF; CDR3nt: TGCAGCGGGGGACAACTGAACACTGAAGCTTTCTTT
j_gene: TRBJ2-7; d_gene: .; abundance: .; v_gene: TRBV7-6; CDR3aa: CASSLEFGISYEQYF; CDR3nt: TGTGCCAGCAGCCTGGAGTTCGGTATCTCCTACGAGCAGTACTTC
j_gene: TRBJ2-1; d_gene: .; abundance: .; v_gene: TRBV19; CDR3aa: CASSDFNEQFF; CDR3nt: TGTGCCAGTAGCGATTTCAATGAGCAGTTCTTC
j_gene: TRBJ2-1; d_gene: TRBD1; abundance: .; v_gene: TRBV19; CDR3aa: CASSIVGDRGNEQFF; CDR3nt: TGTGCCAGTAGTATAGTCGGCGACAGGGGCAATGAGCAGTTCTTC
j_gene: TRBJ2-7; d_gene: TRBD1; abundance: .; v_gene: TRBV27; CDR3aa: CASSTKTGGEQYF; CDR3nt: TGTGCCAGCAGTACCAAGACAGGGGGTGAGCAGTACTTC
j_gene: TRBJ1-5; d_gene: .; abundance: .; v_gene: TRBV16; CDR3aa: CASSQTGESNQPQHF; CDR3nt: TGTGCCAGCAGCCAAACGGGAGAGAGCAATCAGCCCCAGCATTTT
j_gene: TRBJ2-7; d_gene: TRBD1; abundance: .; v_gene: TRBV29-1; CDR3aa: CSGLGQGYGQYF; CDR3nt: TGCAGCGGCCTGGGACAGGGCTACGGGCAGTACTTC
j_gene: TRBJ2-7; d_gene: TRBD2; abundance: .; v_gene: TRBV9; CDR3aa: CASSSAPTSGSYEQYF; CDR3nt: TGTGCCAGCAGCTCTGCCCCGACTAGCGGGTCCTACGAGCAGTACTTC
j_gene: TRBJ1-1; d_gene: .; abundance: few; v_gene: TRBV30; CDR3aa: CAWSAGNTEAFF; CDR3nt: TGTGCCTGGAGTGCAGGGAACACTGAAGCTTTCTTT
j_gene: TRBJ1-1; d_gene: .; abundance: .; v_gene: TRBV9; CDR3aa: CASSVGDRLNTEAFF; CDR3nt: TGTGCCAGCAGCGTAGGCGACAGACTGAACACTGAAGCTTTCTTT
j_gene: TRBJ1-5; d_gene: .; abundance: once; v_gene: TRBV5-1; CDR3aa: CASSLDGLNQPQHF; CDR3nt: TGCGCCAGCAGCTTGGATGGCCTCAATCAGCCCCAGCATTTT
j_gene: TRBJ2-7; d_gene: .; abundance: .; v_gene: TRBV6-1; CDR3aa: CASGPGSYEQYF; CDR3nt: TGTGCCAGCGGTCCAGGATCCTACGAGCAGTACTTC
j_gene: TRBJ2-7; d_gene: .; abundance: .; v_gene: TRBV7-6; CDR3aa: CASSLQSSYEQYF; CDR3nt: TGTGCCAGCAGCCTACAGAGCTCCTACGAGCAGTACTTC
j_gene: TRBJ2-5; d_gene: .; abundance: .; v_gene: TRBV6-6; CDR3aa: CASSFLGTSGQETQYF; CDR3nt: TGTGCCAGCAGTTTCCTCGGGACGTCGGGCCAAGAGACCCAGTACTTC
j_gene: TRBJ2-5; d_gene: .; abundance: .; v_gene: TRBV7-2; CDR3aa: CASRSTGLETQYF; CDR3nt: TGTGCCAGCAGATCCACAGGGTTGGAGACCCAGTACTTC
j_gene: TRBJ2-2; d_gene: .; abundance: once; v_gene: TRBV28; CDR3aa: CASSWGPNTGELFF; CDR3nt: TGTGCCAGCAGTTGGGGCCCGAACACCGGGGAGCTGTTTTTT
j_gene: TRBJ1-2; d_gene: .; abundance: once; v_gene: TRBV7-9; CDR3aa: CASSLGGGYTF; CDR3nt: TGTGCCAGCAGCTTAGGGGGCGGCTACACCTTC
j_gene: TRBJ1-4; d_gene: TRBD1; abundance: once; v_gene: TRBV30; CDR3aa: CAVTQGAVNEKLFF; CDR3nt: TGTGCCGTCACACAGGGGGCCGTTAATGAAAAACTGTTTTTT
j_gene: TRBJ2-7; d_gene: .; abundance: .; v_gene: TRBV9; CDR3aa: CASSPDYALEQYF; CDR3nt: TGTGCCAGCAGCCCTGACTATGCCCTAGAGCAGTACTTC
j_gene: TRBJ1-2; d_gene: .; abundance: .; v_gene: TRBV2; CDR3aa: CASTKNGYTF; CDR3nt: TGTGCCAGCACTAAGAATGGCTACACCTTC
j_gene: TRBJ2-7; d_gene: TRBD2; abundance: .; v_gene: TRBV5-1; CDR3aa: CASSLAETSGSLHEQYF; CDR3nt: TGCGCCAGCAGCTTGGCGGAGACTAGCGGGAGCCTCCACGAGCAGTACTTC
j_gene: TRBJ1-2; d_gene: TRBD1; abundance: .; v_gene: TRBV11-1; CDR3aa: CASSPSEGTGTIGYTF; CDR3nt: TGTGCCAGCAGTCCATCGGAAGGGACAGGGACTATTGGCTACACCTTC
j_gene: TRBJ2-3; d_gene: .; abundance: .; v_gene: TRBV30; CDR3aa: CAWSVLGDTQYF; CDR3nt: TGTGCCTGGAGTGTACTGGGGGATACGCAGTATTTT
j_gene: TRBJ2-7; d_gene: TRBD2; abundance: .; v_gene: TRBV2; CDR3aa: CATERTSGSYEQYF; CDR3nt: TGTGCCACCGAGAGGACTAGCGGGAGCTACGAGCAGTACTTC
j_gene: TRBJ2-7; d_gene: TRBD1; abundance: .; v_gene: TRBV11-2; CDR3aa: CASSVSTGTLYEQYF; CDR3nt: TGTGCCAGCAGCGTATCGACAGGGACCCTCTACGAGCAGTACTTC
j_gene: TRBJ1-5; d_gene: .; abundance: .; v_gene: TRBV27; CDR3aa: CASSFAGSNQPQHF; CDR3nt: TGTGCCAGCAGCTTCGCAGGGAGCAATCAGCCCCAGCATTTT
j_gene: TRBJ2-1; d_gene: TRBD2; abundance: .; v_gene: TRBV6-1; CDR3aa: CASILLAGGPEEFF; CDR3nt: TGTGCCAGCATTCTCCTAGCGGGAGGGCCGGAGGAGTTCTTC
j_gene: TRBJ2-1; d_gene: TRBD2; abundance: .; v_gene: TRBV7-9; CDR3aa: CASSSTGLAGGSSYNEQFF; CDR3nt: TGTGCCAGCAGCTCAACGGGACTAGCGGGGGGCAGCTCCTACAATGAGCAGTTCTTC
j_gene: TRBJ2-7; d_gene: .; abundance: .; v_gene: TRBV27; CDR3aa: CASSSRLYFYEQYF; CDR3nt: TGTGCCAGCAGTTCCCGACTCTATTTCTACGAGCAGTACTTC